The rows below give T cell receptor beta chains drawn from one sample of a study of cytomegalovirus exposure and HLA in healthy donors. Measured with immunoSEQ multiplex PCR; TCRdb has only the in-frame clones, and not every one. The sample lists roughly 180,000 clones, roughly four fifths occurring once. Sequenced material: PBMCs. All receptors come from a man aged 18 to 29 in good health and CMV-seronegative. The CDR3 runs from the conserved cysteine through the conserved F or W. D genes are given only for firm matches. The listing skips clone size in some rows; elsewhere it reads once, few, many or a size class.

d_call: NA; clone_size: NA; v_call: TRBV27; j_call: TRBJ2-1; cdr3_nt: TGTGCCAGCAGCCGATGGAGATGGACCTACAATGAGCAGTTCTTC; cdr3_aa: CASSRWRWTYNEQFF
d_call: NA; clone_size: NA; v_call: TRBV27; j_call: TRBJ1-1; cdr3_nt: TGTGCCAGCAGTTGGGGGAGGGACACTGAAGCTTTCTTT; cdr3_aa: CASSWGRDTEAFF
d_call: NA; clone_size: NA; v_call: TRBV27; j_call: TRBJ2-7; cdr3_nt: TGTGCCAGCAGACTGACAGGATACACCTACGAGCAGTACTTC; cdr3_aa: CASRLTGYTYEQYF
d_call: TRBD1; clone_size: NA; v_call: TRBV11-2; j_call: TRBJ1-2; cdr3_nt: TGTGCCAGCAGCTTAGATCCCTGGACAGGGGGCGATGGCTACACCTTC; cdr3_aa: CASSLDPWTGGDGYTF
d_call: TRBD2; clone_size: NA; v_call: TRBV7-3; j_call: TRBJ2-1; cdr3_nt: TGTGCCAGCAGCCAGGGACTAGCGGATGAGCAGTTCTTC; cdr3_aa: CASSQGLADEQFF
d_call: NA; clone_size: few; v_call: TRBV28; j_call: TRBJ1-5; cdr3_nt: TGTGCCAGCAGTTTCGCGGGGGGGGAAGCCCAGCATTTT; cdr3_aa: CASSFAGGEAQHF
d_call: NA; clone_size: NA; v_call: TRBV27; j_call: TRBJ1-2; cdr3_nt: TGTGCCAGCAGTTCGACAGGATATGGCTACACCTTC; cdr3_aa: CASSSTGYGYTF
d_call: NA; clone_size: NA; v_call: TRBV30; j_call: TRBJ1-2; cdr3_nt: TGTGCCTGGTGGGGGCCGGGCCAGGGCGATGGCTACACCTTC; cdr3_aa: CAWWGPGQGDGYTF
d_call: NA; clone_size: few; v_call: TRBV7-2; j_call: TRBJ2-4; cdr3_nt: TGTGCCAGCAGCTTAGCCATAGCCAAAAACATTCAGTACTTC; cdr3_aa: CASSLAIAKNIQYF
d_call: NA; clone_size: NA; v_call: TRBV28; j_call: TRBJ2-7; cdr3_nt: TGTGCCAGCAGCCCCCCAAGGGGCGGGCAGTACTTC; cdr3_aa: CASSPPRGGQYF
d_call: NA; clone_size: NA; v_call: TRBV28; j_call: TRBJ2-7; cdr3_nt: TGTGCCAGCGGTCAGGGGACGTCCTACGAGCAGTACTTC; cdr3_aa: CASGQGTSYEQYF
d_call: NA; clone_size: NA; v_call: TRBV29-1; j_call: TRBJ2-3; cdr3_nt: TGCAGCGTGAGACCTCGGGCAGATACGCAGTATTTT; cdr3_aa: CSVRPRADTQYF
d_call: NA; clone_size: once; v_call: TRBV18; j_call: TRBJ1-1; cdr3_nt: TGTGCCAGCTCAGTACGCCTCGGAGCTTTCTTT; cdr3_aa: CASSVRLGAFF
d_call: NA; clone_size: NA; v_call: TRBV28; j_call: TRBJ1-1; cdr3_nt: TGTGCCAGCAGTCCCGACATGACGGAAGCTTTCTTT; cdr3_aa: CASSPDMTEAFF
d_call: TRBD1; clone_size: few; v_call: TRBV2; j_call: TRBJ1-5; cdr3_nt: TGTGCCAGCGGGAGGGACAGGGGGCCCAATCAGCCCCAGCATTTT; cdr3_aa: CASGRDRGPNQPQHF
d_call: NA; clone_size: NA; v_call: TRBV10-3; j_call: TRBJ2-3; cdr3_nt: TGTGCCATCAGTGCCTTCAGTCCCAGCACAGATACGCAGTATTTT; cdr3_aa: CAISAFSPSTDTQYF
d_call: TRBD2; clone_size: few; v_call: TRBV6-4; j_call: TRBJ2-3; cdr3_nt: TGTGCCAGCAGTCAAGCGGGAAGCACAGATACGCAGTATTTT; cdr3_aa: CASSQAGSTDTQYF